The 15 T cell receptor beta chains below come from one sample, sequenced in a study of blood T cell repertoires in COVID-19. Profiling relied on immunoSEQ multiplex PCR, and the TCRdb table lists in-frame clones only, not all of them. The sample lists about 110,000 clones, about 75% occurring once. Sample: peripheral blood. The receptors originated from a man at least 80 years old with acute or convalescent COVID-19.

V gene TRBV6-6 combines with J gene TRBJ2-2; D remains unclear. The CDR3 consists of 12 residues. V lost 4 bases, J lost 11 bases, and 11 bases lay in between. Germline V lookup: CDR1 MNHNY, CDR2 SVGAGI (reference sequence). The CDR3 nucleotides read TGTGCCAGCAGTTTGACTTCCTTTGAGCTGTTTTTT. Translated: CASSLTSFELFF.

The chain joins TRBV12-3 or TRBV12-4 to TRBJ2-1; 10 bases align to TRBD2. The CDR3 runs 13 residues. Germline trimming cut 3 bases from V and 15 bases from J; bases unmatched to any gene: 8. The CDR3 DNA follows: TGTGCCAGCAGTTTGATTCTAGCGGGGGTCTTGTTCTTC. It specifies CASSLILAGVLFF.

J is TRBJ2-2 and V is TRBV5-5; 16 nucleotides match TRBD2. Germline V gene sequence: CDR1 SGHKS, CDR2 YYEKEE (reference sequence). V gave up 4 bases and J gave up 4 bases; unmatched junction bases: 7. This CDR3 is built from 18 residues. The CDR3 nucleotides read TGTGCCAGCAGCCCCTGGGGACTAGCGGGAGGGCCCACCGGGGAGCTGTTTTTT. Translating it yields CASSPWGLAGGPTGELFF.

The CDR3, as DNA: TGTGCCAGCAGTTACGACCGCGGGACAGGGAACTACGAGCAGTACTTC. Protein sequence: CASSYDRGTGNYEQYF. This chain uses TRBV6-5 with TRBJ2-7; 9 positions match TRBD1. The CDR3 totals 16 residues. The germline V gene encodes CDR1 MNHEY and CDR2 SVGAGI. V was pared by 2 bases and J by 3 bases, with 8 bases of the junction left unmatched.

This clone was observed a few times. The chain joins TRBV7-3 to TRBJ2-3; tentatively, D is TRBD1 (5 bases). The V end lost 5 bases, the J end lost 6 bases, and 6 bases lay between the germline ends. The CDR3 runs 11 residues. Looked up from germline, CDR1 is SGHTA and CDR2 is FQGTGA. The CDR3 bases are TGTGCCAGCAGCGCAGGGGATACGCAGTATTTT. Its protein product is CASSAGDTQYF.

The gene calls are TRBV3-1 (or the pseudogene TRBV3-2) and TRBJ1-1, with D hard to call. The CDR3 has 15 amino acids. The germline V gene encodes CDR1 LGHDT and CDR2 YNNKEL (reference sequence). Deletions cut 0 bases from V and 1 base from J, with 9 bases between. CDR3 residues: CASSQDPSKNTEAFF. The CDR3 nucleotides read TGTGCCAGCAGCCAAGACCCATCTAAGAACACTGAAGCTTTCTTT.

This chain links TRBV19 with TRBJ2-1, with TRBD2 identical over 9 bases. The germline CDR1 and CDR2 sequences are LNHDA and SQIVND (reference sequence). V lost 4 bases, J lost 7 bases, and 2 bases stayed unmatched. The CDR3 has 13 amino acids. CDR3 coding DNA: TGTGCCAGTAGTAGCCTAGCGGGAAATGAGCAGTTCTTC. Translating gives CASSSLAGNEQFF.

The rearrangement uses TRBV9 and TRBJ2-1; 7 nucleotides align to TRBD2. V shed 3 bases, J shed 11 bases, and the junction held 8 bases outside the gene matches. The CDR3 sequence is 13 residues long. Germline loops: CDR1 SGDLS, CDR2 YYNGEE. The CDR3 spells CASSARWEGQQFF. The CDR3 coding sequence is TGTGCCAGCAGCGCTAGGTGGGAGGGTCAGCAGTTCTTC.

In this sample, this clone turned up a few times. The chain carries TRBV12-3 or TRBV12-4 and TRBJ2-7, with 9 bases aligning to TRBD1. The CDR3 is made up of 12 amino acids. The V and J ends lost 1 base and 12 bases, in that order; junction bases with no gene match: 4. CDR3 sequence (DNA): TGTGCCAGCAGTTTAGGGGACAGGGAGGGGTACTTC. Encoded protein: CASSLGDREGYF.

This chain connects TRBV19 to TRBJ2-5; tentative D call: TRBD1 (6 bases). This CDR3 comprises 13 residues. The ends were cut back, 4 bases at V and 6 bases at J, with 12 bases in the middle. Germline V gene data show CDR1 as LNHDA and CDR2 as SQIVND (reference sequence). As DNA, the CDR3 is TGTGCCAGTAGTACACAGGGACGGCAGACCCAGTACTTC. Residues: CASSTQGRQTQYF.

This clone appeared once. V gene TRBV10-3 combines with J gene TRBJ1-5; TRBD1 aligns across 7 bases. CDR1 and CDR2 from the germline V gene are ENHRY and SYGVKD. Trimming removed 6 bases from V and 7 bases from J; junction bases left unmatched: 6. This CDR3 comprises 13 residues. CDR3 nucleotide sequence: TGTGCCATCAGATTCGACAGGGACCAGCCCCAGCATTTT. Protein sequence: CAIRFDRDQPQHF.

V usage is TRBV24-1 and J usage is TRBJ1-2; no reliable D call. The CDR3 is 12 residues long. Germline V gene sequence: CDR1 KGHDR, CDR2 SFDVKD. V dropped 4 bases and J dropped 3 bases, with 5 bases sitting between them. CDR3 protein: CATSEGDYGYTF. In DNA, the CDR3 is TGTGCCACCAGTGAAGGAGACTATGGCTACACCTTC.

The chain recombines TRBV5-6 with TRBJ2-5; 12 bases match TRBD2. V lost 3 bases, J lost 6 bases, and 9 bases stayed unmatched. The CDR3 length is 16 residues. Germline values: CDR1 SGHDT, CDR2 YYEEEE. The CDR3 region has the DNA TGTGCCAGCAGCTATCGGACTAGCGGGATCCGGAAGACCCAGTACTTC. Its protein product is CASSYRTSGIRKTQYF. The variable domain in full, with the rest retrieved from reference TRBV5-6 and TRBJ2-5, is DAGVTQSPTHLIKTRGQQVTLRCSPKSGHDTVSWYQQALGQGPQFIFQYYEEEERQRGNFPDRFSGHQFPNYSSELNVNALLLGDSALYLCASSYRTSGIRKTQYFGPGTRLLVL.

The genes are TRBV5-1 and TRBJ2-7, with 12 bases aligning to TRBD2. Germline V CDR1 and CDR2: SGHRS, YFSETQ. The CDR3 has 16 residues. Losses at the gene ends were 4 bases for V and 1 base for J; bases not matched to a gene: 6. CDR3 sequence reads: CASSPTLAGGSYEQYF. Here the CDR3 DNA reads TGCGCCAGCAGCCCGACACTAGCGGGAGGATCCTACGAGCAGTACTTC.

This clone came up a few times. V and J are TRBV15 and TRBJ2-7; D is possibly TRBD2 (5 bases). The CDR3 is made up of 16 amino acids. CDR1 is LNHNV and CDR2 is YYDKDF in the germline V gene (reference sequence). V dropped 0 bases and J dropped 4 bases, with 16 bases sitting between them. DNA for the CDR3: TGTGCCACCAGCAGAGATGGGGAGACTGCCTCTTACGAGCAGTACTTC. Translation: CATSRDGETASYEQYF. Supplemented by reference TRBV15 and TRBJ2-7, the full variable domain reads DAMVIQNPRYQVTQFGKPVTLSCSQTLNHNVMYWYQQKSSQAPKLLFHYYDKDFNNEADTPDNFQSRRPNTSFCFLDIRSPGLGDTAMYLCATSRDGETASYEQYFGPGTRLTVT.